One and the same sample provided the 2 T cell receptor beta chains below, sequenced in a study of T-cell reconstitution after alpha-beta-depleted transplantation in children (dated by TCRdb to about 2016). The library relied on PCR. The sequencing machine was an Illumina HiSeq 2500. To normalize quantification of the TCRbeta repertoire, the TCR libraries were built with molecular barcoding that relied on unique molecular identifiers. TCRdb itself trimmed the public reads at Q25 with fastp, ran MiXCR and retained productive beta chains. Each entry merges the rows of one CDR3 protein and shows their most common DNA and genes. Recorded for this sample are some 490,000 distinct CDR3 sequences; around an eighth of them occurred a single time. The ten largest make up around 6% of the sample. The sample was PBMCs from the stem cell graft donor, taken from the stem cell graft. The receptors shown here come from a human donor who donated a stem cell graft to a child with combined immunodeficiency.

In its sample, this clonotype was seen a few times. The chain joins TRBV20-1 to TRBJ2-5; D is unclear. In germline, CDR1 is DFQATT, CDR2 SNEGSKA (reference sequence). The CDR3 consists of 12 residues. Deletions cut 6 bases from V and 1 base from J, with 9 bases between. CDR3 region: CSAMDVQETQYF. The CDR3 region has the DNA TGCAGTGCCATGGACGTCCAAGAGACCCAGTACTTC.

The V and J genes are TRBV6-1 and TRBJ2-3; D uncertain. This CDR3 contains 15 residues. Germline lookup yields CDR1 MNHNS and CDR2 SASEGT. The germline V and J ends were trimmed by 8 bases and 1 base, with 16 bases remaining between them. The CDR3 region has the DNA TGTGCCAGCGGTGCCCAGTACCTACGCACAGATACGCAGTATTTT. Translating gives CASGAQYLRTDTQYF.